This T cell receptor (beta chain) was sequenced during a study of blood T cell repertoires in COVID-19. Study background: Specimens from acute and convalescent COVID-19 originated in the United States, Italy and Spain. The analysed material was cDNA or gDNA that came from T cells, B-cell-depleted T cells, or PBMCs.

The germline gives CDR1 LGHDT, CDR2 YNNKEL (reference sequence). V lost 0 bases and J 7 bases, leaving 13 bases between the germline ends. The CDR3 runs 14 residues. In the original processing: Estimated nucleated cell counts came from reference gene primer amplification. Measured with immunoSEQ multiplex PCR; TCRdb has only the in-frame clones, and not every one. From that table come the V and J calls and clone size; the DNA was used to work out D and trimming. The table records 99,000 or so clones, roughly 91% of them present only once. The sequenced material came from peripheral blood. The TCR originated in a human donor in a cohort sampled during active COVID-19. The rearrangement uses TRBV3-1 (or the pseudogene TRBV3-2) and TRBJ2-7, with D uncertain. CDR3 coding DNA: TGTGCCAGCAGCCAAGATACTGTAGTGAATGAGCAGTACTTC. Its protein product is CASSQDTVVNEQYF.